Following are 9 T cell receptor beta chains from one sample sequenced in a study of T cells expressing NK-cell markers. TCRdb reprocessed the 5' RACE reads, with one entry per CDR3 protein and no DNA. This sample's table reports some 410,000 distinct CDR3 sequences. The sequenced material came from blood T cells: a sorted CD56 or NKG2C T cell subset, CD4+ or CD8+ T cells, or bulk PBMC T cells (not recorded which). These receptors were collected from a woman between 18 and 69 years old in good health.

The chain recombines TRBV7-9 with TRBJ2-3; without DNA, the TCRdb call of TRBD1 cannot be checked. The CDR3 is 15 residues long. The germline gives CDR1 SEHNR, CDR2 FQNEAQ (reference sequence). The CDR3 reads CASSLRERYTDTQYF.

J is TRBJ2-7 and V is TRBV5-1; the D call from TCRdb, TRBD1, cannot be confirmed without DNA. CDR3 size: 15 residues. Germline loops: CDR1 SGHRS, CDR2 YFSETQ. CDR3 loop: CASSLGTGYSYEQYF. Combining the CDR3 with reference TRBV5-1 and TRBJ2-7 gives the whole variable domain KAGVTQTPRYLIKTRGQQVTLSCSPISGHRSVSWYQQTPGQGLQFLFEYFSETQRNKGNFPGRFSGRQFSNSRSEMNVSTLELGDSALYLCASSLGTGYSYEQYFGPGTRLTVT.

V gene TRBV29-1 combines with J gene TRBJ1-1. The CDR3 is made up of 11 amino acids. Germline V gene lookup returns CDR1 SQVTM and CDR2 ANQGSEA. CDR3 residues: CSVEYNTEAFF.

J is TRBJ2-2 and V is TRBV7-9; TCRdb's D call of TRBD1 is untestable without DNA. Germline CDR1 SEHNR, CDR2 FQNEAQ (reference sequence). This CDR3 contains 15 residues. CDR3 sequence reads: CASSRLGQNTGELFF.

V is TRBV5-6 and J is TRBJ1-1. The CDR3 is 13 amino acids. Per germline, CDR1 SGHDT and CDR2 YYEEEE. CDR3 amino acids: CASRRALNTEAFF.

This rearrangement joins TRBV19 to TRBJ2-1. There are 13 residues in the CDR3. The germline CDR1 and CDR2 sequences are LNHDA and SQIVND (reference sequence). CDR3: CASSMKSNNEQFF.

The rearrangement joins TRBV7-9 to TRBJ2-5; TCRdb returns TRBD1, unconfirmable since there is no DNA. Looked up from germline, CDR1 is SEHNR and CDR2 is FQNEAQ (reference sequence). CDR3 length equals 15 residues. This CDR3 reads CASSWAGAQGETQYF.

The V gene is TRBV18, the J gene TRBJ2-1; without DNA, the TCRdb call of TRBD1 cannot be checked. The CDR3 has 13 residues. Germline V CDR1 and CDR2: KGHSH, LQKENI. The CDR3 here is CASSPDRVHEQFF.

This chain connects TRBV5-1 to TRBJ2-5; TCRdb's assignment of TRBD2 cannot be checked, as there is no DNA. This CDR3 region has 14 residues. Germline-derived CDR1 and CDR2 are SGHRS and YFSETQ. CDR3 sequence reads: CASSGRGPSETQYF.